The 2 T cell receptor beta chains listed next were all sequenced from one sample in a study of cytomegalovirus exposure and HLA in healthy donors. The PCR was carried out with 60 Vbeta primers and 13 Jbeta primers. The data were produced by immunoSEQ multiplex PCR, yet TCRdb's version contains in-frame clones alone and is incomplete. Here the sample spans 140,000 to 150,000 clones, around three quarters being singletons. The sequenced sample consisted of PBMCs. These receptors all stem from a woman aged 18-35 years in good health and CMV-seropositive.

In this sample, this clone turned up a few times. V is TRBV5-1 and J is TRBJ2-6, with 9 positions matching TRBD2. With V trimmed by 4 bases and J by 2 bases, 16 bases remained unmatched. Germline values: CDR1 SGHRS, CDR2 YFSETQ. This CDR3 contains 20 residues. The CDR3 DNA is TGCGCCAGCAGCGAAGGACTATTAAGCGGGGGGCCCACTGGGGCCAACGTCCTGACTTTC. As protein: CASSEGLLSGGPTGANVLTF.

The CDR3 loop is CASSQDQGTLRYEQYF. CDR3 DNA: TGCGCCAGCAGCCAAGACCAGGGGACATTGAGGTACGAGCAGTACTTC. The chain employs TRBV4-1 and TRBJ2-7; perhaps TRBD1 as D (6 bases). The V gene's germline CDR1 is MGHRA and CDR2 YSYEKL. V shed 0 bases and J shed 4 bases, with 16 bases lying between them. CDR3 length equals 16 residues.